This record covers a single TCR beta chain. Its antigen is currently unknown. The isolated RNA, all of it, was reverse transcribed, so expressed TCRB transcripts were what got sequenced. Using immunoSEQ multiplex PCR, the repertoire was profiled, and TCRdb retains in-frame clones only, with some absent. The table records some 370,000 clones, over 8.5% of them present only once. Trimming took 3 bases from V and 8 from J; bases not matched to a gene: 10. The germline gives CDR1 SGHRS, CDR2 YFSETQ. The CDR3 is 15 residues long. The sample comes from a study of beta chain features in type 1 diabetes. Whole-study findings and limits: cDNA sequencing could over-represent cells with high TCR expression. Researchers report that Type 1 diabetes patients had moderately but significantly shorter TCRB CDR3s across all four CD4+ subsets. Although PCR might favor shorter templates, it would do so equally in patients and controls. Within the patient group, naive, central memory and Treg TCRB repertoires appeared more similar to each other than within healthy donors. VDJ junctions from patients with type 1 diabetes contained fewer insertions and more deletions.

This receptor was obtained from a man aged 25 to 40 with type 1 diabetes. Sequenced: central memory CD4+ T cells from blood. The V call is TRBV5-1, the J call TRBJ1-2; TRBD1 agrees at 10 bases. The CDR3 loop reads CASSSFPGQGMGYTF. The CDR3 DNA reads as TGCGCCAGCAGCTCGTTCCCGGGACAGGGGATGGGCTACACCTTC.